This section outlines one T cell receptor (beta chain) sequence together with its context. Using immunoSEQ multiplex PCR, the repertoire was profiled, and TCRdb retains in-frame clones only, with some absent. The sample has 140,000 to 150,000 clones, approximately 80% seen once. The sample is drawn from a study of blood T cell repertoires in COVID-19. Study as a whole: From T cells, B-cell-depleted T cells, or PBMCs came the material, which was cDNA or gDNA.

The CDR3 loop spans 13 amino acids. CDR1 and CDR2 (germline): MNHEY, SVGAGI. The ends were cut back, 4 bases at V and 6 bases at J, with 10 bases in the middle. V and J are TRBV6-5 and TRBJ2-1; D might be TRBD1 (6 bases). The sample taken for sequencing was peripheral blood. This TCR came from a man in his 60s with active or convalescent COVID-19. The CDR3 DNA sequence: TGTGCCAGCAGTTGGACAGTGTCCAATGAGCAGTTCTTC. Its protein is CASSWTVSNEQFF.